Listed below are T cell receptor beta chains from one sample, sequenced in a study of identical twins. A single record per CDR3 protein comes from TCRdb applying MiXCR to the 5' RACE reads. The table shows roughly 480,000 distinct CDR3 sequences, with roughly a quarter occurring only once. This sample also appeared in a second study, on T cells expressing NK-cell markers.

The sample taken for sequencing was CD4+ T cells sorted from blood. These receptors all stem from a woman under 30 in good health. Both conserved end residues are part of each CDR3. The D gene is left open where the match is weak. Expanded clones are given a class, and other clones once, few, many or no size at all.

V gene,D gene,J gene,clone size,CDR3 DNA,CDR3 protein
TRBV24-1,TRBD2,TRBJ2-1,-,TGTGCCACCAGTGATTCCGGGACTAGCGGCGTCAACAATGAGCAGTTCTTC,CATSDSGTSGVNNEQFF
TRBV12-3/TRBV12-4,-,TRBJ2-7,-,TGTGCCAGCAGTTTGGGGACCCTATTTGGGCAGTACTTC,CASSLGTLFGQYF
TRBV19,TRBD2,TRBJ2-1,few,TGTGCCAGTAGTATGGGAGGGCCTCACCCCTACAATGAGCAGTTCTTC,CASSMGGPHPYNEQFF
TRBV20-1,-,TRBJ2-1,few,TGCAGTGCTCCCCCGGGACTTCCCTACAATGAGCAGTTCTTC,CSAPPGLPYNEQFF
TRBV4-2,-,TRBJ1-1,-,TGTGCCAGCAGCCAAGATGACACAAGGAACACTGAAGCTTTCTTT,CASSQDDTRNTEAFF
TRBV3-1,TRBD2,TRBJ2-5,-,TGTGCCAGCAGTCGGACTAGCGGGGAAGAGGCGACCCAGTACTTC,CASSRTSGEEATQYF
TRBV12-3/TRBV12-4,-,TRBJ2-7,few,TGTGCCAGCAGTACCCGGGACATTCGGCAGTACTTC,CASSTRDIRQYF
TRBV6-1,-,TRBJ1-2,-,TGTGCCAGCAGCTCAAACCAGGGTGGCTATGGCTACACCTTC,CASSSNQGGYGYTF
TRBV5-1,-,TRBJ2-1,-,TGCGCCAGCAGCTGGGGGACCGTGGGGGCGCCCTACAATGAGCAGTTCTTC,CASSWGTVGAPYNEQFF
TRBV12-3/TRBV12-4,TRBD1,TRBJ1-5,few,TGTGCCAGCAGTTTCGTTCTAACAGGGGCCGGACAGCCCCAGCATTTT,CASSFVLTGAGQPQHF
TRBV29-1,-,TRBJ2-3,few,TGCTGGGCTGGCGCCAGCACAGATACGCAGTATTTT,CWAGASTDTQYF
TRBV12-3/TRBV12-4,TRBD1,TRBJ1-1,-,TGTGCCAGCAGCACCGACAGGGGCGGGGGTGAAGCTTTCTTT,CASSTDRGGGEAFF
TRBV7-8,-,TRBJ2-7,-,TGTGCCAGCGGCTCATCAAGGTGGACAGCCTACGAGCAGTACTTC,CASGSSRWTAYEQYF
TRBV7-9,-,TRBJ2-5,-,TGTGCCAGCACCTTCGGGGGATACCAAGAGACCCAGTACTTC,CASTFGGYQETQYF
TRBV12-3/TRBV12-4,-,TRBJ1-4,-,TGTGCCAGCAGTTTAGAGACAGCGCTGAATGAAAAACTGTTTTTT,CASSLETALNEKLFF
TRBV12-3/TRBV12-4,-,TRBJ1-6,-,TGTGCCAGCAGTTTACTAGTCAGGGCCAATTCACCCCTCCACTTT,CASSLLVRANSPLHF
TRBV7-9,TRBD1,TRBJ2-1,few,TGTGCCAGCAGCTTAGTACCGGGACAGGGGACCAATGAGCAGTTCTTC,CASSLVPGQGTNEQFF
TRBV20-1,-,TRBJ2-7,-,TGCAGTGCTAGAGAAGGCCTGTTGTACGAGCAGTACTTC,CSAREGLLYEQYF
TRBV29-1,-,TRBJ1-1,few,TGCAGCGTTCACCCGGTCGCCGGGAACACTGAAGCTTTCTTT,CSVHPVAGNTEAFF
TRBV12-3/TRBV12-4,-,TRBJ1-2,few,TGTGCCAGCACCCCCTTCCGGGCAAACTATGGCTACACCTTC,CASTPFRANYGYTF
TRBV5-1,-,TRBJ1-1,-,TGCGCCAGCAGCTTGTTTGGTTGGAACAGCGACACTGAAGCTTTCTTT,CASSLFGWNSDTEAFF
TRBV7-2,-,TRBJ2-6,-,TGTGCCCGTGGGGGCAGTGGGTCCGGGGCCAACGTCCTGACTTTC,CARGGSGSGANVLTF
TRBV3-1,TRBD2,TRBJ2-1,-,TGTGCCAGCAGCCAAGGGCCTCCGGGACTAGCGGGACGCGAGCAGTTCTTC,CASSQGPPGLAGREQFF
TRBV5-4,TRBD2,TRBJ2-7,many,TGTGCCAGCTCAAGAGGGACTAGCGGATACGAGCAGTACTTC,CASSRGTSGYEQYF
TRBV11-2,-,TRBJ1-5,many,TGTGCCAGCAGCTTAGATCCGGGGAGAAATCAGCCCCAGCATTTT,CASSLDPGRNQPQHF
TRBV4-2,TRBD1,TRBJ2-7,-,TGTGCCATCAGCCCCGGACAGGGTACGGGAGAGCAGTACTTC,CAISPGQGTGEQYF
TRBV12-3/TRBV12-4,-,TRBJ2-7,-,TGTGCCAGCAGTTTATTTAGCACCGAGCAGTACTTC,CASSLFSTEQYF
TRBV20-1,TRBD2,TRBJ2-3,medium-sized,TGCAGTGCTAGTCCCCTTGGGAGCGGGGTCGCAGATACGCAGTATTTT,CSASPLGSGVADTQYF
TRBV28,-,TRBJ1-2,-,TGTGCCAGCAGTCACCACTATGGCTACACCTTC,CASSHHYGYTF
TRBV6-1,TRBD2,TRBJ2-1,-,TGTGCCAGCAGTGAATTAGAGCGGGAGGCCTGGCTTCGGTCCTACAATGAGCAGTTCTTC,CASSELEREAWLRSYNEQFF
TRBV12-3/TRBV12-4,-,TRBJ2-7,-,TGTGCCAGCAGTTTAAAGTCAGGCTCAGGGGAGAACGAGCAGTACTTC,CASSLKSGSGENEQYF
TRBV20-1,-,TRBJ1-4,-,TGCAGTGCGCCTCCTCGAACAGGGTTTAGTGAAAAACTGTTTTTT,CSAPPRTGFSEKLFF
TRBV10-2,TRBD2,TRBJ2-1,-,TGCGCCAGCGGTCCGGGACTAGCGGCCACCCCCTACAATGAGCAGTTCTTC,CASGPGLAATPYNEQFF
TRBV12-3/TRBV12-4,-,TRBJ1-1,many,TGTGCCAGCAGTTTCTCAGCCGTGAACACTGAAGCTTTCTTT,CASSFSAVNTEAFF
TRBV5-1,TRBD2,TRBJ2-7,-,TGCGCCAGCAGCTTGGGGCTAGCGGAGATATACGAGCAGTACTTC,CASSLGLAEIYEQYF
TRBV7-2,-,TRBJ2-7,few,TGTGCCAGCAGCTTACAGCGCCACGAGCAGTACTTC,CASSLQRHEQYF
TRBV12-3/TRBV12-4,-,TRBJ1-1,many,TGTGCCAGCAGTACCAGGGGTTGGGACACTGAAGCTTTCTTT,CASSTRGWDTEAFF
TRBV12-5,-,TRBJ2-3,few,TGTGCTAGTGCCGGGGCAGATACGCAGTATTTT,CASAGADTQYF
TRBV27,-,TRBJ2-3,few,TGTGCCAGCAGGAGCCCGATTAGCCTCCGGGAGAACACAGATACGCAGTATTTT,CASRSPISLRENTDTQYF
TRBV12-3/TRBV12-4,TRBD2,TRBJ2-1,many,TGTGCCAGCAGTTTTTTGACTAGCGGGGAGAATGAGCAGTTCTTC,CASSFLTSGENEQFF
TRBV29-1,-,TRBJ1-1,-,TGCAGCGTTGCAGGCCAGCTGAACACTGAAGCTTTCTTT,CSVAGQLNTEAFF
TRBV29-1,-,TRBJ2-7,few,TGCAGCGTCCACGTCTCCTACGAGCAGTACTTC,CSVHVSYEQYF
TRBV15,-,TRBJ1-2,few,TGTGCCACCAGCAGAGATCGTGGCTACACCTTC,CATSRDRGYTF
TRBV12-5,-,TRBJ2-1,-,TGTGCTAGTGGTCCACCTTTTGCGGGCCGGAACAATGAGCAGTTCTTC,CASGPPFAGRNNEQFF
TRBV20-1,-,TRBJ2-3,-,TGCAGTGCTACCCCCCGTGGAGGTACGCAGTATTTT,CSATPRGGTQYF